This passage covers 16 T cell receptor beta chains from one sample sequenced in a study of T-cell memory formation after mild COVID-19. TCRdb reanalysed the 5' RACE reads using MiXCR and keeps one entry per CDR3 protein. The table includes fewer than 250,000 distinct CDR3 sequences, 10% detected once. Sequencing input: PBMCs or a T cell subset sorted from them (not recorded which). All receptors derive from a young man who had mild COVID-19 (a few samples of this study predate the infection). Cell type and time point are not known.

This clonotype was counted many times. The chain is built from TRBV7-2 and TRBJ1-1; TRBD1 is a possible D gene (5 bases). Trimming left V 5 bases short and J 0 bases short, with 13 bases between. Per the germline V gene, CDR1 is SGHTA and CDR2 is FQGNSA. The CDR3 has 15 amino acids. The CDR3 DNA is TGTGCCAGCAGCCCCAGGGACGACGTGAACACTGAAGCTTTCTTT. Protein: CASSPRDDVNTEAFF.

The chain combines TRBV7-9 with TRBJ2-7, with TRBD2 matching over 9 bases. The CDR3 has 17 amino acids. V shed 4 bases, J shed 0 bases, and the junction held 10 bases outside the gene matches. Germline V gives CDR1 SEHNR, CDR2 FQNEAQ (reference sequence). CDR3 nucleotides: TGTGCCAGCAGCTCACAAGGGGTAGCGGGGGCCTCCTACGAGCAGTACTTC. It codes for CASSSQGVAGASYEQYF.

This clonotype has only a few counts. This chain joins TRBV7-3 and TRBJ2-2; D might be TRBD2 (5 bases). Germline V gene data show CDR1 as SGHTA and CDR2 as FQGTGA. The V and J ends lost 5 bases and 5 bases respectively, with 15 bases between them. The CDR3 contains 15 residues. For the CDR3, the DNA is TGTGCCAGCAGCGCCGCCGCGGGCGCTACCGGGGAGCTGTTTTTT. Protein product: CASSAAAGATGELFF.

V is TRBV12-3 or TRBV12-4 and J is TRBJ2-3; D remains unclear. CDR3 size: 11 residues. Trimming left V 3 bases short and J 7 bases short, with 5 bases between. The CDR3 loop reads CASSFSYTQYF. CDR3 coding DNA: TGTGCCAGCAGTTTCAGTTATACGCAGTATTTT.

The chain combines TRBV12-3 or TRBV12-4 with TRBJ1-2, with D possibly TRBD1 on 5 matching bases. V lost 3 bases and J lost 4, with 12 bases in between. The CDR3 totals 14 residues. CDR3 protein: CASSFGQGLYGYTF. The CDR3 DNA sequence: TGTGCCAGCAGTTTCGGGCAGGGTCTCTATGGCTACACCTTC.

The chain recombines TRBV5-1 with TRBJ2-1; D might be TRBD1 or TRBD2, each matching 5 bases. Germline CDR1 reads SGHRS; CDR2 reads YFSETQ. The V and J ends lost 0 bases and 4 bases respectively, with 14 bases between them. The CDR3 sequence is 16 residues long. The CDR3 sequence: CASSLEVGTIYNEQFF. The CDR3 DNA sequence: TGCGCCAGCAGCTTGGAGGTGGGGACGATATACAATGAGCAGTTCTTC.

The V call is TRBV4-2, the J call TRBJ2-5, with TRBD1 as a possible D gene (5 bases). Trimming removed 0 bases at V and 3 bases at J, with 11 bases between. The CDR3 runs to 15 residues. Per the germline V gene, CDR1 is LGHNA and CDR2 is YNFKEQ. The CDR3 spells CASSQDNRREETQYF. CDR3 coding DNA: TGTGCCAGCAGCCAAGATAATCGCAGGGAAGAGACCCAGTACTTC.

The chain couples TRBV9 to TRBJ1-2, with TRBD1 as a possible D gene (6 bases). The CDR3 contains 15 residues. Trimming removed 0 bases at V and 5 bases at J, with 14 bases between. Germline V lookup: CDR1 SGDLS, CDR2 YYNGEE. CDR3 sequence: CASSVDGGVPYGYTF. CDR3 coding DNA: TGTGCCAGCAGCGTAGATGGGGGCGTCCCGTATGGCTACACCTTC.

This chain uses TRBV20-1 with TRBJ2-5; no definite D call. The CDR3 loop spans 14 amino acids. CDR1 is DFQATT, CDR2 SNEGSKA, per germline (reference sequence). V gave up 7 bases and J gave up 4 bases, with 19 bases separating them. The CDR3 DNA reads TGCAGTGGAGGTCGGGCAACCGCGACAGAGACCCAGTACTTC. It translates to CSGGRATATETQYF.

J is TRBJ2-3 and V is TRBV20-1; 8 bases line up with TRBD1. The CDR3 runs to 15 residues. Per the germline V gene, CDR1 is DFQATT and CDR2 is SNEGSKA (reference sequence). Trimming removed 1 base from V and 4 bases from J; junction bases left unmatched: 7. The CDR3, as DNA: TGCAGTGCTAGAGTGGGGACAGGCTGGGCAGATACGCAGTATTTT. It encodes CSARVGTGWADTQYF.

The chain uses TRBV20-1 and TRBJ2-3; D assignment may be TRBD1 or TRBD2 (6 bases each). The CDR3 length is 16 residues. Per germline, CDR1 DFQATT and CDR2 SNEGSKA (reference sequence). Trimming stripped 2 bases from V and 2 bases from J, with 17 bases between. The CDR3: CSARTNQGRDTDTQYF. CDR3 nucleotides: TGCAGTGCTAGAACCAATCAGGGGCGGGACACAGATACGCAGTATTTT.

This clonotype has only a few counts. The chain recombines TRBV12-3 or TRBV12-4 with TRBJ1-2, with TRBD1 as a possible D gene (6 bases). The CDR3 sequence is 12 residues long. The germline V and J ends were trimmed by 8 bases and 4 bases, with 11 bases remaining between them. Here the CDR3 DNA reads TGTGCCAGCGGGACATTCTTCTATGGCTACACCTTC. The encoded protein is CASGTFFYGYTF.

The rearrangement links TRBV12-3 or TRBV12-4 to TRBJ2-4, with 7 bases that match TRBD1. This CDR3 is built from 16 residues. V was pared by 5 bases and J by 0 bases, with 7 bases of the junction left unmatched. This chain's CDR3 is CASSPRTGLAKNIQYF. CDR3 nucleotide sequence: TGTGCCAGCAGTCCTCGGACAGGTCTAGCCAAAAACATTCAGTACTTC.

The rearrangement joins TRBV6-5 to TRBJ2-3; tentatively, D is TRBD2 (5 bases). Germline assignment: CDR1 MNHEY and CDR2 SVGAGI. The V end lost 6 bases, the J end lost 3 bases, and 10 bases lay between the germline ends. The CDR3 contains 13 residues. CDR3 nucleotides: TGTGCCAGCAGACTCCCGGGGACAGATACGCAGTATTTT. Amino acid sequence: CASRLPGTDTQYF.

V and J are TRBV5-4 and TRBJ2-5; 9 bases line up with TRBD2. The ends lost 3 bases at V and 2 bases at J; junction bases unmatched: 8. Per the germline V gene, CDR1 is SGHNT and CDR2 is YYREEE (reference sequence). The CDR3 contains 16 residues. CDR3 DNA: TGTGCCAGCAGCTCCTCTCTCGCGGGGGGGCAAGAGACCCAGTACTTC. Amino acids: CASSSSLAGGQETQYF.

This clonotype was counted only a few times. V is TRBV28 and J is TRBJ1-6; D remains unclear. The CDR3 runs to 15 residues. Between the trimmed V and J ends, which lost 5 bases and 7 bases, there was a span of 15 bases. Germline lookup yields CDR1 MDHEN and CDR2 SYDVKM. The CDR3 sequence: CASSPVLAGNSPLHF. The CDR3 DNA reads TGTGCCAGCAGTCCCGTCCTGGCGGGGAATTCACCCCTCCACTTT.